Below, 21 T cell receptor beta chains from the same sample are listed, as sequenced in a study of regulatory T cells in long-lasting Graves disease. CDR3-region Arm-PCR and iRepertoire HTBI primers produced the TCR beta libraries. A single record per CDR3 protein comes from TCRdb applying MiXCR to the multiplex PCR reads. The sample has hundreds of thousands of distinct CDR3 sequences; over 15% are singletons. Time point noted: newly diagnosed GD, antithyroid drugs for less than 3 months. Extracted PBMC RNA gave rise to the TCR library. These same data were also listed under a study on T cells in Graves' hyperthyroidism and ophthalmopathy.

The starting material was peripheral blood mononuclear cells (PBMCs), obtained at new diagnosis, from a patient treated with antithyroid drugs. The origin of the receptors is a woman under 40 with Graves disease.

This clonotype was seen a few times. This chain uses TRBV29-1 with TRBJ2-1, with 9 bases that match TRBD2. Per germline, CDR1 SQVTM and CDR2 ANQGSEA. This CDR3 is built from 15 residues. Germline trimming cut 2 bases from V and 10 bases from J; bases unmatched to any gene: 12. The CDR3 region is CSVELGLATGEEQFF. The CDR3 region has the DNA TGCAGCGTTGAATTAGGACTAGCGACGGGGGAAGAGCAGTTCTTC.

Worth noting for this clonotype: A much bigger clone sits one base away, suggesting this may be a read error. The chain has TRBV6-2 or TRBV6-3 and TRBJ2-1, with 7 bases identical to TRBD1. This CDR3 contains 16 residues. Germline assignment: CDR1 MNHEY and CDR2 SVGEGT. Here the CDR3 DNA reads TGTGCCAGCAGATGGACAGGAGGTAGCTCCTACAGTGAGCAGTTCTTC. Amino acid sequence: CASRWTGGSSYSEQFF.

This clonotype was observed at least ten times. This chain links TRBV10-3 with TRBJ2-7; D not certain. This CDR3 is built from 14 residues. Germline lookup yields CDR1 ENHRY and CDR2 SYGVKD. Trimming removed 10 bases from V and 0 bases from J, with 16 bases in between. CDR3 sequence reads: CATAYTRDSYEQYF. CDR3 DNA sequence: TGTGCCACCGCATACACAAGGGACTCCTACGAGCAGTACTTC.

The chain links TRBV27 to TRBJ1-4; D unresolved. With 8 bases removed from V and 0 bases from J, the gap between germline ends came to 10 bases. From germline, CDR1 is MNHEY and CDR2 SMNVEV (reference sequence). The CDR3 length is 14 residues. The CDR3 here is CASGGAATNEKLFF. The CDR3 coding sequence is TGTGCCAGCGGCGGAGCTGCAACTAATGAAAAACTGTTTTTT.

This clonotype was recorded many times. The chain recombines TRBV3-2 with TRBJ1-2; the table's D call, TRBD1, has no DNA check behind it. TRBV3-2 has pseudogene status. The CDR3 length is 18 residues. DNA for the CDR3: TGTGCCAGCAGCCAAGATCAGGGGACAGGAATTTCCCGCAAAGGCTACACCTTC. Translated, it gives CASSQDQGTGISRKGYTF.

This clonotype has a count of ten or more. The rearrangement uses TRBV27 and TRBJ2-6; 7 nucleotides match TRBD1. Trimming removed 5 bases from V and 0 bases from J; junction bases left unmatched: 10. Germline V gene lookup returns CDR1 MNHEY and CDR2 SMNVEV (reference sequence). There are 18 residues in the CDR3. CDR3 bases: TGTGCCAGCAGTCCGAGGACAGGACGCTACTCTGGGGCCAACGTCCTGACTTTC. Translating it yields CASSPRTGRYSGANVLTF.

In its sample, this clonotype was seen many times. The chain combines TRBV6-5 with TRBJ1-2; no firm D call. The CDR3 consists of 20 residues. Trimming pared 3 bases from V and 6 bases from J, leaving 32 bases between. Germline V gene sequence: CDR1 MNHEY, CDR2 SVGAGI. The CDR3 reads CASSYPGHTSDVLFGNGYTF. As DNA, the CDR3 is TGTGCCAGCAGTTATCCCGGCCATACAAGTGACGTACTCTTTGGTAATGGCTACACCTTC.

In DNA, the CDR3 is TGTGCCAGCAGCTTAACACTAGCGGGAGGGCCTTATGAGCAGTTCTTC. Protein sequence: CASSLTLAGGPYEQFF. The chain recombines TRBV7-3 with TRBJ2-1; 13 bases align to TRBD2. Germline CDR1 and CDR2: SGHTA and FQGTGA. V shed 0 bases, J shed 8 bases, and the junction held 4 bases outside the gene matches. The CDR3 loop spans 16 amino acids.

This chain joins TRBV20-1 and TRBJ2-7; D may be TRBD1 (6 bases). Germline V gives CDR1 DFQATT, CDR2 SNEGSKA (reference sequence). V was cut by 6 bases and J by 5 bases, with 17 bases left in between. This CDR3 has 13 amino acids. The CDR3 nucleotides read TGCAGTGCCCCAGAAAGGGGGTGGGACGAGCAGTACTTC. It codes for CSAPERGWDEQYF.

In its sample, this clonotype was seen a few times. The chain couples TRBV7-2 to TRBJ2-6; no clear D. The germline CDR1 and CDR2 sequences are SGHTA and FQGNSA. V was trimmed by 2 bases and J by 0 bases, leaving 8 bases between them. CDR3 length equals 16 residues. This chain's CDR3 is CASSLPGFSGANVLTF. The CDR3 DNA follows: TGTGCCAGCAGCTTACCGGGTTTCTCTGGGGCCAACGTCCTGACTTTC.

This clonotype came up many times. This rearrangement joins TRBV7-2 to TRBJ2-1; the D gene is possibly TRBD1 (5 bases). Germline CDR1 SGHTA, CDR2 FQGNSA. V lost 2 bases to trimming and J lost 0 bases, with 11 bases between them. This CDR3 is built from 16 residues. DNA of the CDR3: TGTGCCAGCAGCTTAACAGGAGACCCCTCCTACAATGAGCAGTTCTTC. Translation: CASSLTGDPSYNEQFF.

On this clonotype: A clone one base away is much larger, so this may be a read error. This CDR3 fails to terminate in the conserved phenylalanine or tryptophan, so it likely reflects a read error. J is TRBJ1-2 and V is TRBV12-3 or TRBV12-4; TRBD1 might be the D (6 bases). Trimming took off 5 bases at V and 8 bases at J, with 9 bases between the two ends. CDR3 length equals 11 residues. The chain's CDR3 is CASSTRGGYTL. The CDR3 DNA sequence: TGTGCCAGCAGTACCAGGGGAGGCTACACCCTC.

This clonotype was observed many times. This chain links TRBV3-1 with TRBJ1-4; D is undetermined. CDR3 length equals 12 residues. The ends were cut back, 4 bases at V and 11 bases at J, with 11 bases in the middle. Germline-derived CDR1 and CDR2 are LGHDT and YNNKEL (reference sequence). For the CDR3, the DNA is TGTGCCAGCAGCCGCAGTCCAGAGAAACTGTTTTTT. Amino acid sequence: CASSRSPEKLFF.

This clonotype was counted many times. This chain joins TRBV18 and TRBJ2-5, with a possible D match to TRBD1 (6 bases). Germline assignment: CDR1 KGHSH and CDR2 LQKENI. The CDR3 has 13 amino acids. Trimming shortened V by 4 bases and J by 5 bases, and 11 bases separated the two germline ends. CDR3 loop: CASSRGQEETQYF. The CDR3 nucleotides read TGTGCCAGCTCACGGGGGCAGGAGGAGACCCAGTACTTC.

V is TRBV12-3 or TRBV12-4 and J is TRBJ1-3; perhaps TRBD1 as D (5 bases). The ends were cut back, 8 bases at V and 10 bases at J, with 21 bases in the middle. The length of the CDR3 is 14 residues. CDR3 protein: CASGGGRDYGTIYF. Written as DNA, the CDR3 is TGTGCCAGCGGGGGAGGGAGGGACTATGGTACCATATATTTT.

The CDR3 sequence is CASSEAGTDTQYF. The CDR3 DNA reads TGTGCCAGCAGTGAAGCCGGCACAGATACGCAGTATTTT. The chain is built from TRBV6-1 and TRBJ2-3; unclear D gene. The CDR3 spans 13 residues. With 0 bases removed from V and 1 base from J, the gap between germline ends came to 2 bases. CDR1 and CDR2 from the germline V gene are MNHNS and SASEGT.

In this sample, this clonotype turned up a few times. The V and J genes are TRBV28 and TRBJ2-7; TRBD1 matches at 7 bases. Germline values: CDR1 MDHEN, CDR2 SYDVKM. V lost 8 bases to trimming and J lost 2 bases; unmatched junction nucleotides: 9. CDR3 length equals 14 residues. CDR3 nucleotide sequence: TGTGCCAGCCCGAGGGACAGAGTAGCCTACGAGCAGTACTTC. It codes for CASPRDRVAYEQYF.

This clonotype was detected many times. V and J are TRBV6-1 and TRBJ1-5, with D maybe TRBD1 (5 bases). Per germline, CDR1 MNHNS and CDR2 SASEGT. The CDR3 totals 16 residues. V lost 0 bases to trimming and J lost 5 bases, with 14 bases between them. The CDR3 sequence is CASSEASGQRHQPQHF. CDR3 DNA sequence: TGTGCCAGCAGTGAAGCCTCCGGACAACGTCATCAGCCCCAGCATTTT.

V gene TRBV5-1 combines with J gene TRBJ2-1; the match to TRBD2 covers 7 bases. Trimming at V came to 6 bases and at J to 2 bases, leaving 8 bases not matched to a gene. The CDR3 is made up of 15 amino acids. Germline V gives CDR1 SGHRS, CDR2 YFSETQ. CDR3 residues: CASNRAGTTYNEQFF. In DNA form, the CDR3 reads TGCGCCAGCAACCGAGCGGGAACGACCTACAATGAGCAGTTCTTC.

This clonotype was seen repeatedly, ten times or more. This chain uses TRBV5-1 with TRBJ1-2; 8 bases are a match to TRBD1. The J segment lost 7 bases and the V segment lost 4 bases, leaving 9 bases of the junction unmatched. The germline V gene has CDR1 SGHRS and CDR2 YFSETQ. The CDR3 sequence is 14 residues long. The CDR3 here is CASSQTGAERGYTF. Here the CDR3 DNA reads TGCGCCAGCAGCCAGACAGGGGCAGAGCGTGGCTACACCTTC.

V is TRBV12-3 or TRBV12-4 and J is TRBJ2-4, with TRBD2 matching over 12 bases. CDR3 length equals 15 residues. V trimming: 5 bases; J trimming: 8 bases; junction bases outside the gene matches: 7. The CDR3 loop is CASSAQTSGRYIQYF. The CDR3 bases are TGTGCCAGCAGTGCGCAGACTAGCGGGAGATACATTCAGTACTTC.